Listed here are 25 T cell receptor beta chains from one sample, sequenced in a study of identical twins. Using its own MiXCR run on the 5' RACE reads, TCRdb lists one record per CDR3 protein. This sample carries approximately 220,000 distinct CDR3 sequences, 6% to 8.5% of them seen once, and the ten largest clones take 5% to 6%. The sample was also linked to a second study, of yellow fever vaccine responses in identical twins.

Material: CD8+ T cells sorted from blood. The source of these receptors is a woman aged 18-29 years in good health.

This clonotype has ten or more counts. The chain combines TRBV4-1 with TRBJ1-1, with D possibly being TRBD1 (6 bases). Germline CDR1 and CDR2: MGHRA and YSYEKL. V lost 3 bases, J lost 6 bases, and 14 bases lay in between. The CDR3 is 14 amino acids. DNA of the CDR3: TGCGCCAGCAGCCAGACAGGACCTAACTCTGAAGCTTTCTTT. This encodes CASSQTGPNSEAFF.

This clonotype was seen once. V is TRBV6-2 or TRBV6-3 and J is TRBJ2-1, with 7 nucleotides matching TRBD2. This CDR3 has 13 amino acids. Germline V gene lookup returns CDR1 MNHEY and CDR2 SVGEGT. V lost 2 bases, J lost 6 bases, and 1 base stayed unmatched. The CDR3 DNA reads TGTGCCAGCAGTTACCCTAGCGGCAATGAGCAGTTCTTC. It encodes CASSYPSGNEQFF.

This clonotype was detected many times. CDR3 residues: CAISERGSSYNSPLHF. CDR3 nucleotides: TGTGCCATCAGTGAACGGGGGAGCTCCTATAATTCACCCCTCCACTTT. The rearrangement links TRBV10-3 to TRBJ1-6, with a tentative D call TRBD1 (5 bases). This CDR3 is 16 amino acids long. V lost 3 bases to trimming and J lost 0 bases, with 9 bases between them. Germline values: CDR1 ENHRY, CDR2 SYGVKD.

Details on this clonotype: The junction does not match germline at one end; this may be a read error. The CDR3 sequence: CSFEARGRVGAQYF. DNA for the CDR3: TGCAGCTTTGAAGCGCGGGGGAGAGTCGGGGCCCAGTACTTC. The chain joins TRBV29-1 to TRBJ2-5; TRBD2 aligns across 7 bases. The CDR3 sequence is 14 residues long. CDR1 SQVTM and CDR2 ANQGSEA come from the germline V gene.

This clonotype was seen only a few times. V usage is TRBV7-8 and J usage is TRBJ1-4; possibly TRBD1 for D (6 bases). The CDR3 is 17 residues long. Germline-derived CDR1 and CDR2 are SGHVS and FQNEAQ. Trimming took off 1 base at V and 5 bases at J, with 17 bases between the two ends. CDR3 protein: CASSLEGGRGANEKLFF. The DNA of the CDR3 is TGTGCCAGCAGCTTAGAAGGGGGACGGGGGGCGAATGAAAAACTGTTTTTT. Full variable domain (rest looked up from reference TRBV7-8 and TRBJ1-4): GAGVSQSPRYKVAKRGQDVALRCDPISGHVSLFWYQQALGQGPEFLTYFQNEAQLDKSGLPSDRFFAERPEGSVSTLKIQRTQQEDSAVYLCASSLEGGRGANEKLFFGSGTQLSVL.

This clonotype was detected many times. The genes are TRBV12-3 or TRBV12-4 and TRBJ2-2; no definite D call. The CDR3 covers 12 residues. The ends were cut back, 1 base at V and 8 bases at J, with 5 bases in the middle. The CDR3 nucleotides are TGTGCCAGCAGTTTAGTCTTAGGGGAGCTGTTTTTT. Translated, it gives CASSLVLGELFF.

The chain recombines TRBV27 with TRBJ2-1; D might be TRBD2 (5 bases). The CDR3 spans 15 residues. Trimming pared 0 bases from V and 1 base from J, leaving 7 bases between. CDR1 is MNHEY and CDR2 is SMNVEV in the germline V gene (reference sequence). This CDR3 is CASSLSPGSYNEQFF. The CDR3 nucleotides are TGTGCCAGCAGTTTATCGCCGGGGTCCTACAATGAGCAGTTCTTC.

V and J are TRBV20-1 and TRBJ2-7; D possibly corresponds to TRBD1 (6 bases). From germline, CDR1 is DFQATT and CDR2 SNEGSKA (reference sequence). The CDR3 contains 18 residues. Trimming shortened V by 0 bases and J by 0 bases, and 21 bases separated the two germline ends. The CDR3 loop reads CSARDGTPQRKSSYEQYF. Written as DNA, the CDR3 is TGCAGTGCTAGAGATGGGACACCACAGAGGAAAAGCTCCTACGAGCAGTACTTC.

There are a few counts of this clonotype. The CDR3 reads CASSLARGPNNEQFF. In DNA form, the CDR3 reads TGTGCCAGCAGCCTGGCGCGGGGCCCTAACAATGAGCAGTTCTTC. The chain uses TRBV5-5 and TRBJ2-1; tentatively, D is TRBD2 (6 bases). This CDR3 region has 15 residues. The V and J ends lost 4 bases and 5 bases respectively, with 16 bases between them. Germline lookup yields CDR1 SGHKS and CDR2 YYEKEE (reference sequence). Using reference TRBV5-5 and TRBJ2-1 for the parts outside the CDR3, the full variable domain is DAGVTQSPTHLIKTRGQQVTLRCSPISGHKSVSWYQQVLGQGPQFIFQYYEKEERGRGNFPDRFSARQFPNYSSELNVNALLLGDSALYLCASSLARGPNNEQFFGPGTRLTVL.

The chain carries TRBV7-9 and TRBJ2-1; D is ambiguous. CDR3 size: 15 residues. Germline CDR1 and CDR2: SEHNR and FQNEAQ (reference sequence). V gave up 7 bases and J gave up 0 bases, with 13 bases separating them. This CDR3 is CASTSSRNSYNEQFF. The CDR3 coding sequence is TGTGCCAGCACTAGTAGCCGAAACTCCTACAATGAGCAGTTCTTC.

This clonotype has just a few counts. CDR3 in DNA: TGTGCCAGCAGCTTTGTAGAGACCTATCAGCCCCAGCATTTT. Translation: CASSFVETYQPQHF. The rearrangement links TRBV7-9 to TRBJ1-5; D is uncertain. This CDR3 contains 14 residues. Trimming took off 3 bases at V and 5 bases at J, with 11 bases between the two ends. Looked up from germline, CDR1 is SEHNR and CDR2 is FQNEAQ (reference sequence).

Ten or more counts support this clonotype. This chain joins TRBV7-8 and TRBJ2-1; D may be TRBD1 or TRBD2 (5 bases each). CDR1 SGHVS and CDR2 FQNEAQ come from the germline V gene. V was clipped by 2 bases and J by 7 bases, with 15 bases between them. CDR3 size: 15 residues. For the CDR3, the DNA is TGTGCCAGCAGCTTATTCCAGGGAGTTGGAAATGAGCAGTTCTTC. This gives the protein CASSLFQGVGNEQFF. The variable domain in full, with the rest retrieved from reference TRBV7-8 and TRBJ2-1, is GAGVSQSPRYKVAKRGQDVALRCDPISGHVSLFWYQQALGQGPEFLTYFQNEAQLDKSGLPSDRFFAERPEGSVSTLKIQRTQQEDSAVYLCASSLFQGVGNEQFFGPGTRLTVL.

The gene calls are TRBV11-2 and TRBJ2-6; D not resolved. CDR1 and CDR2 from the germline V gene are SGHAT and FQNNGV. V shed 5 bases and J shed 1 base, with 12 bases lying between them. The CDR3 contains 16 residues. This chain's CDR3 is CASSAPPASGANVLTF. For the CDR3, the DNA is TGTGCCAGCAGCGCACCTCCTGCGTCTGGGGCCAACGTCCTGACTTTC.

This clonotype has just a few counts. The V gene is TRBV5-8, the J gene TRBJ2-7; 9 bases are a match to TRBD1. Trimming removed 3 bases from V and 3 bases from J; junction bases left unmatched: 4. From germline, CDR1 is SGHTS and CDR2 YDEGEE. This CDR3 is 14 amino acids long. CDR3: CASSSRDRVYEQYV. The CDR3 DNA reads TGTGCCAGCAGCTCCCGGGACAGGGTCTACGAGCAGTACGTC.

This clonotype was detected many times. This chain uses TRBV6-1 with TRBJ2-2; possibly TRBD1 or TRBD2 for D (5 bases each). CDR3 length: 13 amino acids. CDR1 is MNHNS, CDR2 SASEGT, per germline. Trimming removed 4 bases from V and 5 bases from J, with 8 bases in between. The CDR3 reads CASSGGETGELFF. In DNA, the CDR3 is TGTGCCAGCAGTGGAGGGGAGACCGGGGAGCTGTTTTTT.

This clonotype appeared a few times. The J gene is TRBJ2-5, the V gene TRBV5-6; D call uncertain. The CDR3 is made up of 14 amino acids. Deletions cut 0 bases from V and 4 bases from J, with 10 bases between. Germline CDR1 and CDR2: SGHDT and YYEEEE. The CDR3: CASSLEVGPETQYF. Written as DNA, the CDR3 is TGTGCCAGCAGCTTGGAGGTGGGCCCAGAGACCCAGTACTTC.

The genes are TRBV11-2 and TRBJ2-7, with D unresolved. Per the germline V gene, CDR1 is SGHAT and CDR2 is FQNNGV. The ends were cut back, 1 base at V and 4 bases at J, with 5 bases in the middle. This CDR3 region has 12 residues. CDR3 nucleotide sequence: TGTGCCAGCAGCTTAGGACTGTACGAGCAGTACGTC. This gives the protein CASSLGLYEQYV.

The J gene is TRBJ1-1, the V gene TRBV7-8, with D possibly TRBD1 on 6 matching bases. Per the germline V gene, CDR1 is SGHVS and CDR2 is FQNEAQ. The CDR3 has 15 residues. V shed 1 base and J shed 1 base, with 10 bases lying between them. The CDR3 sequence is CASSLGPGANTEAFF. CDR3 DNA: TGTGCCAGCAGCTTAGGGCCGGGGGCGAACACTGAAGCTTTCTTT.

The chain carries TRBV6-4 and TRBJ1-1; TRBD1 might be the D (6 bases). In germline, CDR1 is MRHNA, CDR2 SNTAGT. V was cut by 5 bases and J by 1 base, with 11 bases left in between. The CDR3 runs to 14 residues. CDR3 bases: TGTGCCAGCAGTCGGACAGACCAGAACACTGAAGCTTTCTTT. It is translated as CASSRTDQNTEAFF.

CDR3 protein: CASSSSGIRSYEQYF. The DNA for the CDR3 is TGTGCCAGCAGTTCTAGCGGAATACGCTCCTACGAGCAGTACTTC. J is TRBJ2-7 and V is TRBV27; 7 nucleotides line up with TRBD2. There are 15 residues in the CDR3. In germline, CDR1 is MNHEY, CDR2 SMNVEV (reference sequence). V shed 4 bases, J shed 0 bases, and the junction held 6 bases outside the gene matches.

This clonotype has at least ten counts. V usage is TRBV7-8 and J usage is TRBJ2-1; D not certain. The CDR3 has 12 residues. V was clipped by 1 base and J by 9 bases, with 7 bases between them. The germline gives CDR1 SGHVS, CDR2 FQNEAQ. CDR3 sequence (DNA): TGTGCCAGCAGCTTAGAGGCTCCTGAGCAGTTCTTC. Protein: CASSLEAPEQFF.

This clonotype was observed a few times. The rearrangement links TRBV12-3 or TRBV12-4 to TRBJ2-2; 12 bases match TRBD2. V trimming: 8 bases; J trimming: 1 base; junction bases outside the gene matches: 14. This CDR3 has 19 residues. CDR3 sequence (DNA): TGTGCCAGCTGCCATGCTAGCGGGGGGGCTCGATTGAACACCGGGGAGCTGTTTTTT. This gives the protein CASCHASGGARLNTGELFF.

The chain is built from TRBV27 and TRBJ2-1; 11 bases match TRBD2. The V gene's germline CDR1 is MNHEY and CDR2 SMNVEV (reference sequence). The CDR3 has 17 residues. V was pared by 1 base and J by 4 bases, with 6 bases of the junction left unmatched. DNA of the CDR3: TGTGCCAGCAGTTTATTTGGACTAGCGGGTTCTTACAATGAGCAGTTCTTC. Translating gives CASSLFGLAGSYNEQFF.

This clonotype was counted a few times. At one boundary the junction diverges from the germline segment, which might be a read error. V usage is TRBV20-1 and J usage is TRBJ1-3, with D perhaps matching TRBD1 (6 bases). The CDR3 has 16 residues. In germline, CDR1 is DFQATT, CDR2 SNEGSKA (reference sequence). The CDR3 is CSARARGGYSGNTIYF. The CDR3 nucleotides read TGCAGTGCCAGAGCGCGTGGGGGCTACTCTGGAAACACCATATATTTT.

This clonotype has only a few counts. The V and J genes are TRBV20-1 and TRBJ1-1; D may be TRBD1 (5 bases). V shed 0 bases and J shed 4 bases, with 15 bases lying between them. CDR1 and CDR2 (germline): DFQATT, SNEGSKA (reference sequence). This CDR3 is 15 amino acids long. The CDR3 nucleotides read TGCAGTGCTAGAGACACGGGGGTTCATAGCACTGAAGCTTTCTTT. Translated, it gives CSARDTGVHSTEAFF.